The 24 T cell receptor beta chains below come from one sample, sequenced in a study of monozygotic twins with inflammatory bowel disease. Reprocessing the 5' RACE reads, TCRdb reports a single entry for every CDR3 protein and omits DNA. The table for this sample gives under 350,000 distinct CDR3 sequences. Input material: blood. The receptors come from a human donor with ulcerative colitis or Crohn's disease, or a healthy co-twin of an affected twin (not recorded which).

V is TRBV20-1 and J is TRBJ2-7; checking the TCRdb D call of TRBD1 is not possible without DNA. Germline CDR1 reads DFQATT; CDR2 reads SNEGSKA (reference sequence). CDR3 size: 13 residues. The CDR3 sequence is CRVGQGVSYEQYF.

V gene TRBV19 combines with J gene TRBJ2-7; TCRdb proposes TRBD1, but this gene call is untestable without DNA. The germline gives CDR1 LNHDA, CDR2 SQIVND (reference sequence). The CDR3 contains 14 residues. CDR3 sequence: CASSILGQAGEQYF.

V gene TRBV3-1 combines with J gene TRBJ2-2. CDR1 is LGHDT and CDR2 is YNNKEL in the germline V gene (reference sequence). The length of the CDR3 is 14 residues. The CDR3: CASSQAGFAGELFF.

The J gene is TRBJ2-1, the V gene TRBV20-1; TCRdb lists TRBD1, though no DNA is available to test this call. The CDR3 length is 14 residues. In germline, CDR1 is DFQATT, CDR2 SNEGSKA (reference sequence). The CDR3 spells CSADTRDGHPQQFF.

This chain uses TRBV7-2 with TRBJ2-5; absent DNA, TCRdb's TRBD1 call cannot be checked. This CDR3 comprises 16 residues. Germline CDR1 is SGHTA and CDR2 is FQGNSA. The CDR3 here is CASSLNPIGGRETQYF.

The chain couples TRBV20-1 to TRBJ1-1. This CDR3 is built from 14 residues. CDR1 DFQATT and CDR2 SNEGSKA come from the germline V gene (reference sequence). This CDR3 reads CSAPRGGQRTEAFF.

The chain joins TRBV7-2 to TRBJ2-1. From germline, CDR1 is SGHTA and CDR2 FQGNSA. The CDR3 length is 12 residues. This CDR3 is CASSSNRHEQFF.

Here the CDR3 reads CASSVSGLNSPLHF. The chain combines TRBV9 with TRBJ1-6; TCRdb's assignment of TRBD1 cannot be checked, as there is no DNA. The CDR3 is 14 amino acids. Germline assignment: CDR1 SGDLS and CDR2 YYNGEE.

J is TRBJ1-5 and V is TRBV20-1; TCRdb's D call, TRBD1, is unchecked because there is no DNA. CDR1 and CDR2 (germline): DFQATT, SNEGSKA (reference sequence). The CDR3 sequence is 14 residues long. CDR3 sequence: CSARDPRGNRPQHF.

The chain recombines TRBV5-1 with TRBJ2-3; TCRdb returns TRBD2, unconfirmable since there is no DNA. The CDR3 is 16 amino acids. CDR1 is SGHRS, CDR2 YFSETQ, per germline. CDR3 sequence: CASSVIAGGPGDTQYF. Complete variable domain (other parts from reference TRBV5-1 and TRBJ2-3): KAGVTQTPRYLIKTRGQQVTLSCSPISGHRSVSWYQQTPGQGLQFLFEYFSETQRNKGNFPGRFSGRQFSNSRSEMNVSTLELGDSALYLCASSVIAGGPGDTQYFGPGTRLTVL.

The chain employs TRBV18 and TRBJ2-2; the D call from TCRdb, TRBD2, cannot be confirmed without DNA. The germline CDR1 and CDR2 sequences are KGHSH and LQKENI. The CDR3 spans 17 residues. This CDR3 reads CASSRTSGGTNTGELFF.

The CDR3: CASSLDILRARNTGELFF. The chain links TRBV11-1 to TRBJ2-2; with no DNA, the TCRdb D assignment of TRBD2 cannot be verified. Looked up from germline, CDR1 is SGHAT and CDR2 is FQDESV (reference sequence). CDR3 length equals 18 residues.

The J gene is TRBJ2-3, the V gene TRBV5-6. This CDR3 is 18 amino acids long. Germline V CDR1 and CDR2: SGHDT, YYEEEE. CDR3 loop: CASSLMRNTDRSTDTQYF.

This rearrangement joins TRBV7-9 to TRBJ2-5; without DNA, the TCRdb call of TRBD1 cannot be checked. The length of the CDR3 is 14 residues. The germline CDR1 and CDR2 sequences are SEHNR and FQNEAQ (reference sequence). CDR3 sequence: CASSLTVAQETQYF.

The chain couples TRBV7-9 to TRBJ2-7; the D gene TCRdb calls, TRBD2, cannot be checked with no DNA. The germline gives CDR1 SEHNR, CDR2 FQNEAQ (reference sequence). The CDR3 contains 13 residues. The CDR3 reads CASSLDGGYEQYF.

By frequency, this clonotype registers large. This chain connects TRBV12-3 or TRBV12-4 to TRBJ1-4. The CDR3 length is 15 residues. The CDR3 loop reads CASSPDTTTNEKLFF.

The chain uses TRBV25-1 and TRBJ2-7; as DNA is missing, the TRBD1 call by TCRdb cannot be tested. CDR3 length: 15 amino acids. Germline V CDR1 and CDR2: MGHDK, SYGVNS. Here the CDR3 reads CASSEYHRGRGEQYF.

The chain recombines TRBV7-9 with TRBJ2-7; TCRdb designates TRBD1, a call that cannot be tested without DNA. The CDR3 totals 12 residues. The germline V gene encodes CDR1 SEHNR and CDR2 FQNEAQ (reference sequence). This chain's CDR3 is CASSFPQQGINF. Filled out from reference TRBV7-9 and TRBJ2-7, the complete variable domain reads DTGVSQNPRHKITKRGQNVTFRCDPISEHNRLYWYRQTLGQGPEFLTYFQNEAQLEKSRLLSDRFSAERPKGSFSTLEIQRTEQGDSAMYLCASSFPQQGINFGPGTRLTVT.

The chain has TRBV28 and TRBJ1-3; the D call of TRBD1 rests on TCRdb alone, since no DNA is present to check it. This CDR3 region has 16 residues. Germline assignment: CDR1 MDHEN and CDR2 SYDVKM. This CDR3 reads CASRGQSFLSGNTIYF.

The chain combines TRBV20-1 with TRBJ2-1. CDR3 size: 11 residues. Germline assignment: CDR1 DFQATT and CDR2 SNEGSKA (reference sequence). CDR3 amino acids: CSMLWNNEQFF.

V and J are TRBV7-8 and TRBJ2-7; the TRBD1 assignment by TCRdb is unverifiable without DNA. The CDR3 spans 16 residues. Germline V lookup: CDR1 SGHVS, CDR2 FQNEAQ. This CDR3 reads CASSDFQRGPPAEQYF. The variable domain in full, completed from reference TRBV7-8 and TRBJ2-7, reads GAGVSQSPRYKVAKRGQDVALRCDPISGHVSLFWYQQALGQGPEFLTYFQNEAQLDKSGLPSDRFFAERPEGSVSTLKIQRTQQEDSAVYLCASSDFQRGPPAEQYFGPGTRLTVT.

The chain combines TRBV29-1 with TRBJ1-5. Per germline, CDR1 SQVTM and CDR2 ANQGSEA. The CDR3 loop spans 15 amino acids. Here the CDR3 reads CSVQKGLGSNQPQHF.

CDR3 residues: CASSQDQWLADNEQFF. The chain couples TRBV4-3 to TRBJ2-1; absent DNA, TCRdb's TRBD2 call cannot be checked. Germline CDR1 and CDR2: LGHNA and YSLEER. This CDR3 has 16 residues.

V is TRBV27 and J is TRBJ2-1. From germline, CDR1 is MNHEY and CDR2 SMNVEV (reference sequence). The CDR3 has 14 amino acids. The CDR3 is CASSLLGGYNEQFF.